The present TCR beta chain was sequenced within a study of PD-1 blockade in classical Hodgkin lymphoma. Broader study findings: Healthy donors reportedly exceeded newly diagnosed patients in baseline TCR diversity. Undefined causes, possibly disease activity or prior therapy, underlie the repertoire differences.

Time point: newly diagnosed, previously untreated cHL patient sample. Thawed PBMCs supplied CD8+ T cells via magnetic negative selection. The authors compared against newly diagnosed, untreated classical Hodgkin lymphoma PBMCs. Per the germline V gene, CDR1 is LNHDA and CDR2 is SQIVND (reference sequence). The CDR3 length is 11 residues. Deletions cut 7 bases from V and 3 bases from J, with 3 bases between. The data were produced by immunoSEQ multiplex PCR, yet TCRdb's version contains in-frame clones alone and is incomplete. The sample carries approximately 9,300 clones, more than 90% recorded once. Comment on this clone: Its antigen is still unknown.

The source is a human donor with classical Hodgkin lymphoma. V gene TRBV19 combines with J gene TRBJ2-2; D is ambiguous. Input material: CD8+ T cells from blood. In nucleotides, the CDR3 is TGTGCCAGTAAGCACACCGGGGAGCTGTTTTTT. Translated, it gives CASKHTGELFF.